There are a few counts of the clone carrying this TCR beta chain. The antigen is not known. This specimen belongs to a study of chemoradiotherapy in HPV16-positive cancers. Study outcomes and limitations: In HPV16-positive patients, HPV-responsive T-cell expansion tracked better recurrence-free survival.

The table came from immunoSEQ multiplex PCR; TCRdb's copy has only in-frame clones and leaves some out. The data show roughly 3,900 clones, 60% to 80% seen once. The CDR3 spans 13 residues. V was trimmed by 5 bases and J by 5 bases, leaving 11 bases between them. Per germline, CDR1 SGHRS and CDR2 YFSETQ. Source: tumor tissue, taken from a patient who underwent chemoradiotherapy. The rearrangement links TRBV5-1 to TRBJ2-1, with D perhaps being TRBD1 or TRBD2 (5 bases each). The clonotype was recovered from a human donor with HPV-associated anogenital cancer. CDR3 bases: TGCGCCAGCAGTTGGGGGACGAACAATGAGCAGTTCTTC. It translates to CASSWGTNNEQFF.